The 19 T cell receptor beta chains below come from one sample, sequenced in a study of T cells after yellow fever vaccination. Each CDR3 protein is one row after TCRdb ran MiXCR on the 5' RACE reads. Of 80,000 to 100,000 distinct CDR3 sequences in the sample, roughly 5.2% were seen once. This specimen was CD8+ T cells sorted from PBMCs, taken 10 days after the yellow fever booster vaccination. All receptors come from a man between 18 and 29 years old who received the YFV17D yellow fever vaccine.

The rearrangement uses TRBV7-8 and TRBJ2-6; D is perhaps TRBD1 (6 bases). The CDR3 runs 16 residues. V was pared by 7 bases and J by 0 bases, with 13 bases between. Germline CDR1 SGHVS, CDR2 FQNEAQ. CDR3 region: CASTRQVLSGANVLTF. Here the CDR3 DNA reads TGTGCCAGCACCCGACAGGTTCTCTCTGGGGCCAACGTCCTGACTTTC.

The table lists this clonotype with a few counts. V and J are TRBV2 and TRBJ2-6; D may be TRBD1 or TRBD2 (5 bases each). V lost 3 bases and J lost 0, with 21 bases in between. The CDR3 length is 20 residues. Germline V gene lookup returns CDR1 SNHLY and CDR2 FYNNEI. CDR3 protein: CASSDLGTAVSHSGANVLTF. Written as DNA, the CDR3 is TGTGCCAGCAGTGACTTAGGGACGGCAGTATCACACTCTGGGGCCAACGTCCTGACTTTC.

The chain couples TRBV6-2 or TRBV6-3 to TRBJ2-5; unclear D gene. The length of the CDR3 is 13 residues. V was cut by 1 base and J by 2 bases, with 5 bases left in between. The germline CDR1 and CDR2 sequences are MNHEY and SVGEGT. CDR3 bases: TGTGCCAGCAGTTACTTCAGTCAAGAGACCCAGTACTTC. Amino acid sequence: CASSYFSQETQYF.

In this sample, this clonotype turned up many times. This chain uses TRBV7-6 with TRBJ2-3, with unresolved D. With 3 bases removed from V and 0 bases from J, the gap between germline ends came to 13 bases. The CDR3 loop spans 16 amino acids. Germline V gene data show CDR1 as SGHVS and CDR2 as FNYEAQ. CDR3 loop: CASSFVAAASTDTQYF. In nucleotides, the CDR3 is TGTGCCAGCAGCTTCGTAGCTGCTGCTAGCACAGATACGCAGTATTTT. The complete variable domain, with remaining parts taken from reference TRBV7-6 and TRBJ2-3, reads GAGVSQSPRYKVTKRGQDVALRCDPISGHVSLYWYRQALGQGPEFLTYFNYEAQQDKSGLPNDRFSAERPEGSISTLTIQRTEQRDSAMYRCASSFVAAASTDTQYFGPGTRLTVL.

Many counts were recorded for this clonotype. The chain has TRBV5-4 and TRBJ1-1, with D perhaps TRBD1 (5 bases). Germline CDR1 SGHNT, CDR2 YYREEE (reference sequence). This CDR3 is built from 17 residues. V gave up 1 base and J gave up 0 bases, with 16 bases separating them. This chain's CDR3 is CASSLPGDGDLNTEAFF. The CDR3 bases are TGTGCCAGCAGCTTGCCTGGGGACGGCGACTTGAACACTGAAGCTTTCTTT.

Only a few counts were recorded for this clonotype. The V call is TRBV9, the J call TRBJ2-7, with TRBD1 as a possible D gene (5 bases). There are 13 residues in the CDR3. In germline, CDR1 is SGDLS, CDR2 YYNGEE. V was shortened by 0 bases and J by 3 bases, with 7 bases between the two germline ends. The CDR3 DNA is TGTGCCAGCAGCGTAGCGGACAACTACGAGCAGTACTTC. Translating it yields CASSVADNYEQYF. Drawing the rest from reference TRBV9 and TRBJ2-7, the complete variable domain is DSGVTQTPKHLITATGQRVTLRCSPRSGDLSVYWYQQSLDQGLQFLIQYYNGEERAKGNILERFSAQQFPDLHSELNLSSLELGDSALYFCASSVADNYEQYFGPGTRLTVT.

The genes are TRBV5-6 and TRBJ1-6; D ambiguous. The CDR3 totals 13 residues. CDR1 is SGHDT, CDR2 YYEEEE, per germline. Trimming removed 1 base at V and 7 bases at J, with 6 bases between. CDR3 protein: CASSLLMNSPLHF. The CDR3 DNA reads as TGTGCCAGCAGCTTGCTGATGAATTCACCCCTCCACTTT.

The sample holds many counts of this clonotype. V is TRBV4-3 and J is TRBJ2-1; perhaps D is TRBD1 or TRBD2 (5 bases each). Germline CDR1 is LGHNA and CDR2 is YSLEER. Trimming removed 5 bases from V and 5 bases from J, with 13 bases in between. CDR3 size: 14 residues. CDR3 in DNA: TGCGCCAGCAGCTTAAGAGGGGTACACAATGAGCAGTTCTTC. This translates into CASSLRGVHNEQFF.

A note on this clonotype: One end of the junction varies from germline; a read error may be responsible. This chain links TRBV7-2 with TRBJ1-2; 7 bases map to TRBD1. CDR3 length equals 12 residues. In germline, CDR1 is SGHTA, CDR2 FQGNSA. In nucleotides, the CDR3 is TGTGGCAGCAGCTTTCAGGGGGACGGCTACACCTTC. Translation gives CGSSFQGDGYTF.

The rearrangement uses TRBV5-4 and TRBJ2-2; TRBD2 aligns across 7 bases. This CDR3 has 15 residues. The germline V gene encodes CDR1 SGHNT and CDR2 YYREEE (reference sequence). Germline trimming cut 0 bases from V and 4 bases from J; bases unmatched to any gene: 3. As DNA, the CDR3 is TGTGCCAGCAGCTTGGATCGGACTAGCACCGGGGAGCTGTTTTTT. Its protein is CASSLDRTSTGELFF.

This clonotype was counted between two and nine times. The chain uses TRBV7-6 and TRBJ2-1, with TRBD1 matching 7 bases. The junction had 7 bases not matched to a gene; V was cut back by 1 base and J by 4 bases. Germline loops: CDR1 SGHVS, CDR2 FNYEAQ. This CDR3 spans 16 amino acids. In nucleotides, the CDR3 is TGTGCCAGCAGCTTAGTTACAGGGGAATTATACAATGAGCAGTTCTTC. Its protein product is CASSLVTGELYNEQFF. The full variable domain, rest sourced from reference TRBV7-6 and TRBJ2-1, is GAGVSQSPRYKVTKRGQDVALRCDPISGHVSLYWYRQALGQGPEFLTYFNYEAQQDKSGLPNDRFSAERPEGSISTLTIQRTEQRDSAMYRCASSLVTGELYNEQFFGPGTRLTVL.

This clonotype appeared a few times. This rearrangement joins TRBV11-2 to TRBJ2-3; 13 nucleotides match TRBD2. Trimming cost V 6 bases and J 0 bases; bases outside gene matches: 9. Germline V gene data show CDR1 as SGHAT and CDR2 as FQNNGV. CDR3 length: 18 amino acids. The CDR3 loop is CASSSGTSGVTSTDTQYF. CDR3 nucleotides: TGTGCCAGCAGTTCCGGGACTAGCGGGGTCACTAGCACAGATACGCAGTATTTT.

This clonotype came up a few times. The genes are TRBV5-4 and TRBJ2-1, with 7 nucleotides matching TRBD2. After removal of 3 bases from V and 1 base from J, the junction contained 4 bases not matched to a gene. The CDR3 is 15 amino acids. Per the germline V gene, CDR1 is SGHNT and CDR2 is YYREEE (reference sequence). The CDR3 sequence is CASSYGLESYNEQFF. CDR3 bases: TGTGCCAGCAGCTACGGACTAGAGTCCTACAATGAGCAGTTCTTC.

This clonotype has more than one count but fewer than ten. This chain uses TRBV9 with TRBJ1-1; 7 nucleotides line up with TRBD1. This CDR3 has 15 amino acids. J gave up 0 bases and V 4 bases, and 6 bases lay outside the gene matches. CDR1 and CDR2 from the germline V gene are SGDLS and YYNGEE. CDR3 DNA sequence: TGTGCCAGCAGCCCCTGGACAGGATTGAACACTGAAGCTTTCTTT. It specifies CASSPWTGLNTEAFF.

The rearrangement uses TRBV5-1 and TRBJ2-1, with a tentative D call TRBD1 (6 bases). CDR3 length equals 14 residues. Germline assignment: CDR1 SGHRS and CDR2 YFSETQ. V shed 0 bases and J shed 8 bases, with 12 bases lying between them. The CDR3 protein is CASSLVSGDDEQFF. Here the CDR3 DNA reads TGCGCCAGCAGCTTGGTTTCAGGGGACGATGAGCAGTTCTTC.

CDR3 bases: TGCAGCGTTGGGAGTATTAGGACCGGGGAGCTGTTTTTT. It yields the protein CSVGSIRTGELFF. V usage is TRBV29-1 and J usage is TRBJ2-2; D gene uncertain. Germline V gene sequence: CDR1 SQVTM, CDR2 ANQGSEA. This CDR3 is built from 13 residues. Trimming cost V 4 bases and J 5 bases, with 11 bases left between them.

This clonotype came up a few times. This chain uses TRBV4-3 with TRBJ2-1, with D possibly being TRBD1 or TRBD2 (5 bases each). Trimming removed 3 bases from V and 14 bases from J, with 17 bases in between. Per the germline V gene, CDR1 is LGHNA and CDR2 is YSLEER. The CDR3 runs 13 residues. CDR3 in DNA: TGCGCCAGCAGCCATAGTGGGACCCTCGAGAAGTTCTTC. This gives the protein CASSHSGTLEKFF.

The chain has TRBV7-9 and TRBJ2-3, with D perhaps TRBD2 (7 bases). Trimming removed 5 bases at V and 2 bases at J, with 14 bases between. This CDR3 is built from 15 residues. The germline gives CDR1 SEHNR, CDR2 FQNEAQ (reference sequence). This chain's CDR3 is CASSLSAGATDTQYF. The DNA of the CDR3 is TGTGCCAGCAGCCTATCGGCGGGGGCCACAGATACGCAGTATTTT.

In its sample, this clonotype was seen a few times. This sequence joins TRBV7-9 and TRBJ2-1; D possibly matches TRBD1 or TRBD2 (5 bases each). This CDR3 has 13 amino acids. With 4 bases removed from V and 9 bases from J, the gap between germline ends came to 13 bases. The germline CDR1 and CDR2 sequences are SEHNR and FQNEAQ (reference sequence). The CDR3 region has the DNA TGTGCCAGCAGCTCCCGGGGCCCCTTTGAGCAGTTCTTC. Translation gives CASSSRGPFEQFF.